This T cell receptor beta chain was sequenced in a study of blood T cells in healthy people across ages. Study-wide findings and caveats: Higher diversity, along with more naive CD4+ cells, distinguished long-lived donors from aged donors.

Through a sample-barcoded 5' primer and a J-beta primer mix, a second PCR was run for roughly 7 to 11 cycles. TCRdb ran MiXCR on the 5' RACE reads and lists one entry per CDR3 protein. The sample consists of approximately 1.5 million distinct CDR3 sequences, approximately 43% of them appearing once. About this clonotype itself: Its antigen is currently unknown.

There are 14 residues in the CDR3. Germline-derived CDR1 and CDR2 are DFQATT and SNEGSKA (reference sequence). The V and J ends lost 3 bases and 3 bases respectively, with 11 bases between them. This TCR was recovered from a woman aged 18-29 years in good health. The sample comprised blood. This chain links TRBV20-1 with TRBJ1-4, with D maybe TRBD1 (5 bases). The CDR3 DNA sequence: TGCAGTGCTAGCCGACAGAGTCCTAATGAAAAACTGTTTTTT. The encoded protein is CSASRQSPNEKLFF.